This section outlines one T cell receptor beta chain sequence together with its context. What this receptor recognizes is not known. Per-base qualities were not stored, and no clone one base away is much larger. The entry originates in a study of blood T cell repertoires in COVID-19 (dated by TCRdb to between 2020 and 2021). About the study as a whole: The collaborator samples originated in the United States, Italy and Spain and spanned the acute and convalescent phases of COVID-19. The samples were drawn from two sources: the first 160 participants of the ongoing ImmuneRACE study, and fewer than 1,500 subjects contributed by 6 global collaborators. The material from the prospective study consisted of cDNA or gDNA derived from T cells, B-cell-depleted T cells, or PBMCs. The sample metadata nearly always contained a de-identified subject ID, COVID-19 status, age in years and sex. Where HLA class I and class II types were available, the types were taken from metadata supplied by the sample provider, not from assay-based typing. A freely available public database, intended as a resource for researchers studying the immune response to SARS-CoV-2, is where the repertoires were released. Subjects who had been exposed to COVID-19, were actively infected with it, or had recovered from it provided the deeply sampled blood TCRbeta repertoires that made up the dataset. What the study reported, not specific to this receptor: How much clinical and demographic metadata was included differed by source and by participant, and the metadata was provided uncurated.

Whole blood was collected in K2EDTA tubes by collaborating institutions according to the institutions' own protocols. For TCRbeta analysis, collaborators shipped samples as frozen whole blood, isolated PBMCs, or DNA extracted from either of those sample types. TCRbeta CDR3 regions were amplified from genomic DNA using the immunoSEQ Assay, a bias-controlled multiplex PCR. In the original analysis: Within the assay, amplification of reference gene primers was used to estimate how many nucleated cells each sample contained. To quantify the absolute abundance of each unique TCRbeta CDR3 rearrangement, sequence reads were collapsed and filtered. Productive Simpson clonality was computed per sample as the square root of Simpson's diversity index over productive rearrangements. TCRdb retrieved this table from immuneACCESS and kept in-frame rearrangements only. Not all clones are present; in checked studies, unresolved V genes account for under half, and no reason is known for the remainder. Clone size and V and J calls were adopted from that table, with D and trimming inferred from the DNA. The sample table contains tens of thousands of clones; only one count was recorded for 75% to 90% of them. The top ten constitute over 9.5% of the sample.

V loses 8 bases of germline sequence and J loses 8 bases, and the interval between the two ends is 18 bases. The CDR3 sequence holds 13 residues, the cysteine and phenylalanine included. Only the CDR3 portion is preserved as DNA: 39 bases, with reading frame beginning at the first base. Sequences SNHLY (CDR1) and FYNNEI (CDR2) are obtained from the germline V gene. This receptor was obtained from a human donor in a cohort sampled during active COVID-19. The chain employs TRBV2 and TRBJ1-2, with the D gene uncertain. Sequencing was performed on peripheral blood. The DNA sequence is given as TGTGCCAGCCTAAGAGAAACGGGTTTGGGCTACACCTTC. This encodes CASLRETGLGYTF.